The text below deals with one T cell receptor (beta chain). The CDR3 consists of 16 residues. Germline loops: CDR1 LGHNA, CDR2 YNFKEQ. The germline V and J ends were trimmed by 0 bases and 9 bases, with 20 bases remaining between them. Participants spanned ages about 18 to 100 years and resided in about two dozen US areas. Grouping used clinical history reported by participants in a survey and questionnaire. These data are taken from a study of blood T cell repertoires in COVID-19. Study summary: There were acute and convalescent COVID-19 samples, and they came from the United States, Italy and Spain.

In the original processing: Nucleated cell number was recorded as an estimate derived from reference gene primer amplification. TCRdb keeps only in-frame clones here, not all; method: immunoSEQ multiplex PCR. V and J calls and clone size are copied from that table; D and trimming were computed from the DNA. This table has fewer than 250,000 clones, approximately 86% appearing once. This clonotype originated in a woman in her twenties or thirties with acute COVID-19. The chain joins TRBV4-2 to TRBJ2-5; a weak D match, TRBD2 (7 bases). The material sequenced was PBMCs or T cells enriched from blood (not recorded which). The CDR3: CASSQESGGASSSQYF. In DNA form, the CDR3 reads TGTGCCAGCAGCCAAGAGAGTGGGGGGGCTTCGTCGTCCCAGTACTTC.